A selection of T cell receptor beta chains follows, all from one sample in a study of blood T cells in healthy people across ages. TCRdb re-derived calls from the 5' RACE reads in MiXCR, one entry per CDR3 protein. There are some 940,000 distinct CDR3 sequences in the sample; 25% to 35% occur only once, and approximately 10% lies in the top ten. This same sample was also part of a study on T cells of mothers and their children.

Sequencing was carried out using blood. The receptors originated from a woman aged 40 to 55 in good health. Both conserved end residues are part of each CDR3.

J: TRBJ2-1; V: TRBV29-1; CDR3: CSVEVYNEQFF
J: TRBJ2-3; V: TRBV5-1; CDR3: CASSLSIVGDTQYF
J: TRBJ2-7; V: TRBV5-1; CDR3: CASSLIQGTGTYEQYF
J: TRBJ2-1; V: TRBV11-2; CDR3: CASSPGMKETQFF
J: TRBJ2-2; V: TRBV11-3; CDR3: CASSFRGRPGELFF
J: TRBJ1-2; V: TRBV7-9; CDR3: CASSSNQQQGRYGYTF
J: TRBJ1-1; V: TRBV3-1; CDR3: CAGSQAQQINTEAFF
J: TRBJ2-7; V: TRBV7-9; CDR3: CASSLDRQGQYF
J: TRBJ2-3; V: TRBV7-2; CDR3: CASSSGEGNTQYF
J: TRBJ2-5; V: TRBV5-6; CDR3: CASSSPRGGRGASYQETQYF
J: TRBJ2-1; V: TRBV4-1; CDR3: CASSRPQRGGSNEQFF
J: TRBJ2-3; V: TRBV30; CDR3: CAWSVPASGGTDTQYF
J: TRBJ2-7; V: TRBV12-3/TRBV12-4; CDR3: CASTELGTGYEQYF
J: TRBJ2-6; V: TRBV15; CDR3: CATSSYSSGANVLTF
J: TRBJ2-3; V: TRBV29-1; CDR3: CSVQGLAYTDTQYF
J: TRBJ2-7; V: TRBV20-1; CDR3: CSARTGGPCEQYF
J: TRBJ2-7; V: TRBV7-9; CDR3: CASGPTGPSYEQYF